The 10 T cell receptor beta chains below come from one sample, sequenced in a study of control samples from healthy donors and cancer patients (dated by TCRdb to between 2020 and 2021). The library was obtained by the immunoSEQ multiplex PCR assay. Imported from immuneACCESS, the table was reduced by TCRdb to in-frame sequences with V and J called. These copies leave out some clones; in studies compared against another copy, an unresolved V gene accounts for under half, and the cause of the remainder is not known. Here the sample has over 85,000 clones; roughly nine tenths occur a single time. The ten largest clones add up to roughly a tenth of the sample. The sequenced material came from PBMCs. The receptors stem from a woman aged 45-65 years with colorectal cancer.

Written as DNA, the CDR3 is TGCAGTGCGAACAACGACTATGGCTACACCTTC. Amino acids: CSANNDYGYTF. The V and J genes are TRBV20-1 and TRBJ1-2; D call uncertain. The V gene lost 6 bases and the J gene lost 3 bases, with 8 bases spanning the gap. The V gene's germline CDR1 is DFQATT and CDR2 SNEGSKA (reference sequence). This CDR3 has 11 amino acids.

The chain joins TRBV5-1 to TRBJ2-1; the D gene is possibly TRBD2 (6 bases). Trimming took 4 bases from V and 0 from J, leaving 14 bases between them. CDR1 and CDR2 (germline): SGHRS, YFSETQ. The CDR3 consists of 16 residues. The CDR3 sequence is CASSNGDFNSYNEQFF. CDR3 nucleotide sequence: TGCGCCAGCAGCAACGGGGACTTTAACTCCTACAATGAGCAGTTCTTC.

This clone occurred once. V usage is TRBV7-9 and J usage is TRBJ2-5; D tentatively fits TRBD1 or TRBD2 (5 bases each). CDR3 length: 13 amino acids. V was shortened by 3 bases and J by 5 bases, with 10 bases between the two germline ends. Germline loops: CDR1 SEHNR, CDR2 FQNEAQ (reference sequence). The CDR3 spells CASSFEGRETQYF. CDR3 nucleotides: TGTGCCAGCAGCTTCGAGGGGCGGGAGACCCAGTACTTC.

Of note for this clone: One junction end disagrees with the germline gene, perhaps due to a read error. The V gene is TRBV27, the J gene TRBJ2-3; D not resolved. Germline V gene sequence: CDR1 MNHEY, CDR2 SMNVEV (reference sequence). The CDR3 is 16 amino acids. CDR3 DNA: TGTGCCAGCAGTTCCGGGTTAGGGTCCGTAAGAGATATGCAGTATTTT. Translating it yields CASSSGLGSVRDMQYF.

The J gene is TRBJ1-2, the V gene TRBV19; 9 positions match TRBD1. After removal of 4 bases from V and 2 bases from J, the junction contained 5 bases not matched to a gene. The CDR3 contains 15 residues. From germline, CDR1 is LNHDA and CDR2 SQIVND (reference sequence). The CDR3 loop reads CASSTPTGGNYGYTF. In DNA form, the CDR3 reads TGTGCCAGTAGTACCCCCACAGGGGGCAACTATGGCTACACCTTC.

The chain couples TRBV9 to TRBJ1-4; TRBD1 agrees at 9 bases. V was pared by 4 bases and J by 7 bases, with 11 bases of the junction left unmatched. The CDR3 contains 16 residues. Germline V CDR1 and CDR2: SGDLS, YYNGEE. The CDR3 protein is CASSPRLGQGGEKLFF. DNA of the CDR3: TGTGCCAGCAGCCCCCGCCTGGGACAGGGAGGTGAAAAACTGTTTTTT.

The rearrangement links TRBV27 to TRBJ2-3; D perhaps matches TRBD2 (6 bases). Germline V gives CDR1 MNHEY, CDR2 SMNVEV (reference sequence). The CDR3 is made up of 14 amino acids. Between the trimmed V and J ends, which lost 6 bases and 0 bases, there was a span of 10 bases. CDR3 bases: TGTGCCAGCAGGTTAGCGGCTAGCACAGATACGCAGTATTTT. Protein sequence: CASRLAASTDTQYF.

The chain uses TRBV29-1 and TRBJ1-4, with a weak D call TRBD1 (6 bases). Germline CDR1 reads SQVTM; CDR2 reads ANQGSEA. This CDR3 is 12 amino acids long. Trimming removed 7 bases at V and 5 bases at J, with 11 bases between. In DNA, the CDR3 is TGCAGCGCCAGACAGGAGAATGAAAAACTGTTTTTT. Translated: CSARQENEKLFF.

CDR3 sequence reads: CASSPPGTGKLDTQYF. The CDR3 DNA reads TGTGCCAGCTCACCACCCGGGACAGGAAAGCTTGATACGCAGTATTTT. The rearrangement joins TRBV18 to TRBJ2-3; TRBD1 agrees at 8 bases. Germline V lookup: CDR1 KGHSH, CDR2 LQKENI. CDR3 length equals 16 residues. V was pared by 0 bases and J by 6 bases, with 8 bases of the junction left unmatched.

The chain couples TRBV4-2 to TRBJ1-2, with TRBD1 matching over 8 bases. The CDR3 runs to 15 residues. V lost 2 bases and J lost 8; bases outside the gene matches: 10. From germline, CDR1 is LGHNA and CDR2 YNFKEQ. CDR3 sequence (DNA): TGTGCCAGCAGCCAATTTACAGGGGGATCGGGAGGCTACACCTTC. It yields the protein CASSQFTGGSGGYTF.